This entry features one TCR beta chain sequence. This clonotype appeared many times. It has no known antigen specificity. Per-base qualities were not stored, and no clone one base away is much larger. The sample belongs to a study of CD8+CD57+ T cells in acquired aplastic anemia (dated 2018 in TCRdb). For the study in its entirety: DNA extracted from sorted CD4+ and CD8+ cells had a mean of around 3 ug, with a range of 0.2 to 27.4 ug. Mean read counts for healthy donor samples were around 10 million for CD4+ cells and around 11 million for CD8+ cells. The paper as a whole reports these results and caveats: CD8+ Simpson's diversity did not differ significantly between patients and healthy controls (P=0.060). Although under 35 CD8+ CDR3 sequences were shared by patients and controls, these sequences appeared highly expressed in patients and within the immunodominant clones of patients.

Genomic DNA served as template for TCR beta VDJ combination and CDR3 sequence profiling. An Illumina HiSeq 2000 was used for TCR repertoire sequencing. The authors processed their data as follows. Repertoires were assessed using TRBV/TRBJ rearrangement plots, CDR3 size and DJ length profiles, and Simpson's diversity index. The immunodominant clone was defined as the most abundant DNA sequence in deep sequencing data. CDR3 amino acid sequences were screened for sharing across subjects and were compared with published repertoires and the VDJdb database. The raw public data were reprocessed by TCRdb itself: fastp quality trimming at Q25, MiXCR clonotype calling, in-frame beta chains only. Rows matching on CDR3 protein sequence are summarized as one entry with the most common DNA and genes. What appears here as the V and J calls and clone size reflects TCRdb's work, not the paper's. The sample yields under 200,000 distinct CDR3 sequences; approximately 43% were counted once. The ten biggest clones cover about 1.1% of the sample.

In this study, sorted CD4+ and CD8+ T cells from the blood of healthy subjects and of severe aplastic anemia patients had their TCR repertoires deep-sequenced. Ficoll-Paque density gradient centrifugation was used to isolate peripheral blood mononuclear cells. Before DNA was extracted, CD4+ and CD8+ T cells were sorted using either FACS or magnetic beads. The CDR3 measures 13 amino acids from cysteine to phenylalanine. The DNA shown is the 39-base CDR3, in frame from base 1. V loses 1 base, J loses 0 bases, and the germline ends lie 4 bases apart. Looking up the germline V gene (reference sequence) yields CDR1 SGHKS and CDR2 YYEKEE.

This chain is built from TRBV5-5 and TRBJ1-2; the D gene cannot be resolved reliably. The clonotype comes from a human donor in good health. The sequenced sample was sorted CD4+, CD8+, or CD8+CD57+ T cells (not recorded which) from PBMCs. CDR3 sequence: CASSLSANYGYTF. The sequence in DNA is TGTGCCAGCAGCTTGTCAGCTAACTATGGCTACACCTTC.